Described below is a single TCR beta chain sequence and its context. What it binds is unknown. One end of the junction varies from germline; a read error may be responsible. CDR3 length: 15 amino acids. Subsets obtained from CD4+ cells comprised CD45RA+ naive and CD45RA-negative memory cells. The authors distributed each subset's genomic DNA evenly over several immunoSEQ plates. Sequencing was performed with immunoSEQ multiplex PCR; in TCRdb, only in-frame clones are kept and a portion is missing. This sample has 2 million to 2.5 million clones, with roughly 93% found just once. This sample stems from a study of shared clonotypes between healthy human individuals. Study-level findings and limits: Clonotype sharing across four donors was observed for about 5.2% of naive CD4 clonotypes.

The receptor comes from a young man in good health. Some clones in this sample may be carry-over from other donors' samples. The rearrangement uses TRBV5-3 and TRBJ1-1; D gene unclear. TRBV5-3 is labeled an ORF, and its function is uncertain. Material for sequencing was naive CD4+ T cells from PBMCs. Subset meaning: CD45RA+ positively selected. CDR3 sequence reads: CARSPARCYHTAELF. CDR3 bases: TGTGCCAGAAGTCCTGCCAGGTGTTACCACACGGCAGAGCTATTT.